These T cell receptor beta chains were read from a single sample in a study of T cell responses to AZD1222 COVID-19 vaccine. Clones were sequenced by immunoSEQ multiplex PCR, and TCRdb holds only the in-frame ones, with some missing. This table holds tens of thousands of clones, nearly 85% found once. Sequenced here: peripheral blood, sampled on day 0 of AZD1222 vaccination. The receptors here all came from an adult in good health. The CDR3 runs from the conserved cysteine through the conserved F or W. The D gene is left open where the match is weak. Clone size is shown for a subset of rows, as once, few, many or a class of expanded clone.

>TRBJ2-1|-|TRBV7-2|-
TGTGCCAGCAGCTTAGTTGGGCCAGCTTCCAATGAGCAGTTCTTC
CASSLVGPASNEQFF
>TRBJ1-1|-|TRBV6-5|-
TGTGCCAGCAGTTACTCGGAGGGGGACACTGAAGCTTTCTTT
CASSYSEGDTEAFF
>TRBJ2-7|-|TRBV12-3/TRBV12-4|-
TGTGCCAGCAGTACCCGGGACTTTGCGCAGTACTTC
CASSTRDFAQYF
>TRBJ2-7|-|TRBV4-2|-
TGTGCCAGCAGCCCCGAGGCGCGCTCCTACGAGCAGTACTTC
CASSPEARSYEQYF
>TRBJ2-7|-|TRBV3-1/TRBV3-2|-
TGTGCCAGCAGCCATGCCTCAGGGGATGGCAGTTACGAGCAGTACTTC
CASSHASGDGSYEQYF
>TRBJ1-2|-|TRBV6-5|-
TGTGCCAGCAGGAATAAGGGCTCCGGTAACTATGGCTACACCTTC
CASRNKGSGNYGYTF
>TRBJ1-4|-|TRBV6-5|TRBD1
TGTGCCAGCAACCGGGACAGGGATAAGGAAAAACTGTTTTTT
CASNRDRDKEKLFF
>TRBJ2-7|-|TRBV7-8|-
TGTGCCAGCAGCTCCCGGGACGTCTCCTACGAGCAGTACTTC
CASSSRDVSYEQYF
>TRBJ2-5|-|TRBV11-2|-
TGTGCCAGCAGCTTAAACAGGCATATTCCCCAAGAGACCCAGTACTTC
CASSLNRHIPQETQYF
>TRBJ1-4|-|TRBV11-2|-
TGTGCCAGCAGCGAACTACCGGGACAAACTAATGAAAAACTGTTTTTT
CASSELPGQTNEKLFF
>TRBJ2-1|-|TRBV7-2|TRBD2
TGTGCCAGCCGTGGGGGAGTGGCGGGAGGACGTGAGCAGTTCTTC
CASRGGVAGGREQFF
>TRBJ1-2|once|TRBV7-2|TRBD1
TGTGCCAGCAGCTTAGGGCAGGGGGCCATCTATGGCTACACCTTC
CASSLGQGAIYGYTF
>TRBJ1-5|-|TRBV28|-
TGTGCCAGCAGTCACCACGATAATCAGCCCCAGCATTTT
CASSHHDNQPQHF
>TRBJ1-1|-|TRBV27|-
TGTGCCAGCAGTTTAGGTCCTAACACTGAAGCTTTCTTT
CASSLGPNTEAFF
>TRBJ2-7|-|TRBV18|TRBD2
TGTGCCAGCTCACCTGTAGCGGGAGCCTACGAGCAGTACTTC
CASSPVAGAYEQYF
>TRBJ2-5|-|TRBV7-2|TRBD2
TGTGCCAGCAGCCTGGGAGGGTCAGGAGCGGGAGAGACCCAGTACTTC
CASSLGGSGAGETQYF
>TRBJ2-5|-|TRBV15|-
TGTGCCACCAGCAGAGATCAGGGAGCCGAGACCCAGTACTTC
CATSRDQGAETQYF
>TRBJ1-1|many|TRBV3-1/TRBV3-2|-
TGTGCCAGCAGCCACCGACCGCAGAACACTGAAGCTTTCTTT
CASSHRPQNTEAFF
>TRBJ2-3|once|TRBV11-2|-
TGTGCCAGCATGACCAACAGGGCCGATACGCAGTATTTT
CASMTNRADTQYF
>TRBJ2-3|-|TRBV14|TRBD1
TGTGCCAGCAGCCATCTTACAGGGGCAGGGACGCAGTATTTT
CASSHLTGAGTQYF
>TRBJ2-1|-|TRBV5-6|-
TGTGCCAGCAGCTTGGCCCGCGGGATGCGCAATGAGCAGTTCTTC
CASSLARGMRNEQFF
>TRBJ2-2|-|TRBV7-9|-
TGTGCCAGCAGCCCCCTGCTGGCGGCAGCGGCCGGGGAGCTGTTTTTT
CASSPLLAAAAGELFF
>TRBJ1-5|-|TRBV24-1|TRBD1
TGTGCCACCAGTGAGCGACAGGGGAGCAATCAGCCCCAGCATTTT
CATSERQGSNQPQHF
>TRBJ1-6|once|TRBV19|TRBD1
TGTGCCAGTCGGGACAGCTCCTATAATTCACCCCTCCACTTT
CASRDSSYNSPLHF
>TRBJ2-3|-|TRBV5-1|-
TGCGCCAGCAGCTTAAGGGGGTCGGGTAGCACAGATACGCAGTATTTT
CASSLRGSGSTDTQYF
>TRBJ1-2|-|TRBV3-1/TRBV3-2|-
TGTGCCAGCAGCCAAGTAGAGCAGTATGGCTACACCTTC
CASSQVEQYGYTF
>TRBJ1-4|-|TRBV19|-
TGTGCCAGATGGAGAGGGTTTAATGAAAAACTGTTTTTT
CARWRGFNEKLFF
>TRBJ1-3|-|TRBV6-6|TRBD1
TGTGCCAGCAGCTTGGGACAGGTCCGCTCTGGAAACACCATATATTTT
CASSLGQVRSGNTIYF
>TRBJ1-1|-|TRBV4-1|TRBD1
TGCGCCAGCAGCCTACCGACAGGGGGCTTCACTGAAGCTTTCTTT
CASSLPTGGFTEAFF